Listed here is a single T cell receptor (beta chain). Its antigen is undetermined. The CDR3 extends over 17 amino acids. In germline, CDR1 is SEHNR, CDR2 FQNEAQ (reference sequence). J was trimmed by 5 bases and V by 5 bases; bases with no gene match: 12. This sample was included in a study of cytomegalovirus exposure and HLA in healthy donors. Study-level points and caveats: A later analysis reportedly identified an Asian-associated ancestry cluster as carrying fewer N-insertions than the 666-donor mean. Later analysis suggested links between common viral pathogens and several top significant clusters.

Amplification used 60 Vbeta primers and 13 Jbeta primers. As processed by the authors: In a later analysis, of 79 million or so unique beta chains, about 10 million appeared in at least two donors. The data were produced by immunoSEQ multiplex PCR, yet TCRdb's version contains in-frame clones alone and is incomplete. V, J and clone size were drawn from that table, and D and trimming were deduced from the DNA. The sample contains 200,000 to 250,000 clones, roughly 83% of which appear only once. The receptor comes from a boy aged 2 to 10 in good health and CMV-seronegative. Material for sequencing was PBMCs. The chain combines TRBV7-9 with TRBJ2-2; 9 bases are shared with TRBD1. The CDR3 is CASSLSVPGTGTGELFF. The CDR3 nucleotides read TGTGCCAGCAGCCTCTCCGTTCCCGGGACAGGGACCGGGGAGCTGTTTTTT.